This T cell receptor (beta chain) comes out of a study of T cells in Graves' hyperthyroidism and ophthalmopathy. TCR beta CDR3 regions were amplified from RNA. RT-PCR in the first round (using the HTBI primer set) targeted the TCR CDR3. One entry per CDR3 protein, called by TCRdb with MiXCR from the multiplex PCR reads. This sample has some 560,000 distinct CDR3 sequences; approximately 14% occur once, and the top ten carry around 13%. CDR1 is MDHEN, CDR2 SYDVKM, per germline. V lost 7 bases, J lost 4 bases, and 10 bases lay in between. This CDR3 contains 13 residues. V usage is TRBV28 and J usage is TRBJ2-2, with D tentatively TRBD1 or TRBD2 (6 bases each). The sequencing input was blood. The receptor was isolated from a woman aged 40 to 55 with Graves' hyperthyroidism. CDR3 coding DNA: TGTGCCAGCAAATGGGGGGCCACCGGGGAGCTGTTTTTT. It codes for CASKWGATGELFF.